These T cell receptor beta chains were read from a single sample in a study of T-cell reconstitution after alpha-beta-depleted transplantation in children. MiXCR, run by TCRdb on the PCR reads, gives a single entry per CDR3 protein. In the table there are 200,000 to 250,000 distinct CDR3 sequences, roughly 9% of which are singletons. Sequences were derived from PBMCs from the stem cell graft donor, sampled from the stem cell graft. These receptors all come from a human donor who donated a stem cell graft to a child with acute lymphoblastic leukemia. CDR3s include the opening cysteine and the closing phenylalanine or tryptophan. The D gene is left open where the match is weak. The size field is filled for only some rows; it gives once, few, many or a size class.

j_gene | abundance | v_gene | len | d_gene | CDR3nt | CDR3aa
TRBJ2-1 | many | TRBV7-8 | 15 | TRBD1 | TGTGCCAGCAGTCGAACAAGGGGGCCAAACAATGAGCAGTTCTTC | CASSRTRGPNNEQFF
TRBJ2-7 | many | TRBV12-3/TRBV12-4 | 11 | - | TGTGCCAGCAGTTTCGGAAGGGAGCAGTACTTC | CASSFGREQYF
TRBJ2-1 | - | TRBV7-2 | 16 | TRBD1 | TGTGCCAGCAGCTTAGTGATCGGACAGGCATACAATGAGCAGTTCTTC | CASSLVIGQAYNEQFF
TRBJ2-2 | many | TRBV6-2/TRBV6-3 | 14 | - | TGTGCCAGCAGTTACTCATGGGGAACCGGGGAGCTGTTTTTT | CASSYSWGTGELFF
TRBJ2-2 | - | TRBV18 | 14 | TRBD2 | TGTGCCAGCTCACCTCCGACTAGCCCCGGGGAGCTGTTTTTT | CASSPPTSPGELFF
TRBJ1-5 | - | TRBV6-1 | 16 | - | TGTGCCAGCACGGGATTAGGGGTCGATAGCAATCAGCCCCAGCATTTT | CASTGLGVDSNQPQHF
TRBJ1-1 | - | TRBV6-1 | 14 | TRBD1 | TGTGCCAGCGAGTACGCAGGGGGAAACACTGAAGCTTTCTTT | CASEYAGGNTEAFF
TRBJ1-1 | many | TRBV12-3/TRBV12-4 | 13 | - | TGTGCCAGCGGCCCAATTCCGGACACTGAAGCTTTCTTT | CASGPIPDTEAFF
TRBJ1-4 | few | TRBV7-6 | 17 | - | TGTGCCAGCAGCGGAGCCGACGGGATTGCAACTAATGAAAAACTGTTTTTT | CASSGADGIATNEKLFF
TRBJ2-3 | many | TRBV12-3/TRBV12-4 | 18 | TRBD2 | TGTGCCAGCAGCCCCGGGACTAGCGGGGGGGCCGTTTCAGATACGCAGTATTTT | CASSPGTSGGAVSDTQYF
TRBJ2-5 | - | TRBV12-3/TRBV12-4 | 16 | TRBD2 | TGTGCCAGCAGTTTTGGGGCGGGGGGCCGGGTGGAGACCCAGTACTTC | CASSFGAGGRVETQYF
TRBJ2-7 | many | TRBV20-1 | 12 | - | TGCAGTGCCTACGGGTCCGGCTACGAGCAGTACTTC | CSAYGSGYEQYF
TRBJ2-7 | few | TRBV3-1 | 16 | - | TGTGCCAGCAGCCAAGGGACAGTTACCCTCTCCTACGAGCAGTACTTC | CASSQGTVTLSYEQYF
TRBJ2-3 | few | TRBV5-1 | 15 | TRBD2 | TGCGCCAGCAGCTTGACTAGCGGGACCACAGATACGCAGTATTTT | CASSLTSGTTDTQYF
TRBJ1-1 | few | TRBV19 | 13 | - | TGTGCCAGTAGTGCCCGCGGGGGCACTGAAGCTTTCTTT | CASSARGGTEAFF
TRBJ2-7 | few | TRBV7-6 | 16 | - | TGTGCCAGCAGCTTATCTTCGACTAGTGGGCCCTACGAGCAGTACTTC | CASSLSSTSGPYEQYF